A selection of T cell receptor beta chains follows, all from one sample in a study of blood T cell repertoires in COVID-19. The protocol was immunoSEQ multiplex PCR, while the TCRdb copy is restricted to in-frame clones and leaves out a portion. The data hold 190,000 or so clones, with roughly 89% observed a single time. The sample was peripheral blood. The receptors come from a woman aged 18-29 years who had recovered from COVID-19. Each CDR3 is given with its conserved first and last residue. D genes are given only for firm matches.

TRBJ1-2 | NA | TRBV20-1 | CSASSLNYGYTF
TRBJ2-5 | TRBD2 | TRBV7-8 | CASSPAWRGDQETQYF
TRBJ1-4 | TRBD1 | TRBV5-4 | CASSLGTGDGKLFF
TRBJ1-4 | TRBD1 | TRBV5-1 | CASSQAGGTNEKLFF
TRBJ2-3 | NA | TRBV5-1 | CASSLQGPDTQYF
TRBJ1-6 | NA | TRBV6-1 | CASSDSDRLITLHF
TRBJ1-4 | TRBD1 | TRBV7-9 | CASSSTGTGSEKLFF
TRBJ2-5 | TRBD2 | TRBV3-1/TRBV3-2 | CASSQGTGGPVVETQYF
TRBJ2-5 | NA | TRBV7-6 | CASSSGAVSGTQYF
TRBJ1-1 | NA | TRBV9 | CASSGGGTQNTEAFF
TRBJ1-1 | TRBD1 | TRBV5-6 | CASSLRTGGAGTEAFF
TRBJ2-3 | NA | TRBV3-1/TRBV3-2 | CASSHLLPTGMDTQYF
TRBJ1-5 | NA | TRBV15 | CATSTTWPHGGGNQPQHF